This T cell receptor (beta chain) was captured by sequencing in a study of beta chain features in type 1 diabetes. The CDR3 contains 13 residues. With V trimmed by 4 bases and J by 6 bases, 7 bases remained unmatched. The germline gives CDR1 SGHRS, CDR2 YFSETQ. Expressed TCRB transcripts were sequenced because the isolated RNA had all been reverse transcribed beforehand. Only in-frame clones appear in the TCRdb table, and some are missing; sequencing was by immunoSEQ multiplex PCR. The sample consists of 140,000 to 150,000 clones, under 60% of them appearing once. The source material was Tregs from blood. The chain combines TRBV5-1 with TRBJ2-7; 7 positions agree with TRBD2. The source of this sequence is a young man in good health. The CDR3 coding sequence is TGCGCCAGCAGCGGGATAGGACTAGTCGAGCAGTACTTC. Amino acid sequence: CASSGIGLVEQYF. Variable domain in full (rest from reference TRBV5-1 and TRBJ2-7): KAGVTQTPRYLIKTRGQQVTLSCSPISGHRSVSWYQQTPGQGLQFLFEYFSETQRNKGNFPGRFSGRQFSNSRSEMNVSTLELGDSALYLCASSGIGLVEQYFGPGTRLTVT.